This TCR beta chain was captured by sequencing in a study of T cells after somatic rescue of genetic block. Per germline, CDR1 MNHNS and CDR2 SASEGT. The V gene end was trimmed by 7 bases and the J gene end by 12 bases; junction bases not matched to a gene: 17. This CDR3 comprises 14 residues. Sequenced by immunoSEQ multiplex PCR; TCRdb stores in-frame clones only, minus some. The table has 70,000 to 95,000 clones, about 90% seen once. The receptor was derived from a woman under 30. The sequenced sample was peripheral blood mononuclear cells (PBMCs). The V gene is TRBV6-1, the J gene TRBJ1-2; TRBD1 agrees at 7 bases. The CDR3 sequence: CASTWTGPSRGDTF. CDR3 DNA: TGTGCCAGCACCTGGACAGGCCCCAGTAGGGGGGACACCTTC.